The 8 T cell receptor beta chains below all came from one sample that was sequenced in a study of vaccination and CD4 T cells after COVID-19. Sequenced with the Oncomine TCR Beta short-read assay was DNA taken from cultured CD4+ T cells. In TCRdb, the PCR reads were re-called with MiXCR into one record per CDR3 protein. The table lists around 13,000 distinct CDR3 sequences, 42% of them singletons, with about a fifth in the top ten. For these receptors, no antigen is known. Treatment defined: roughly ten-day PBMC culture with coronavirus spike peptide pools or control peptides (ViraFEST assay). The specimen was CD4+ T cells from blood, cultured in vitro, collected before SARS-CoV-2 vaccination. The receptors were sampled from a human donor who had recovered from COVID-19.

There are a few counts of this clonotype. This chain joins TRBV7-3 and TRBJ2-7; possible D gene TRBD1, 5 bases. Trimming removed 5 bases at V and 0 bases at J, with 8 bases between. The CDR3 totals 13 residues. The germline V gene encodes CDR1 SGHTA and CDR2 FQGTGA. The CDR3 region is CASSPDNSYEQYF. CDR3 in DNA: TGTGCCAGCAGCCCGGACAACTCCTACGAGCAGTACTTC.

CDR3 sequence: CASSPRRLGQGDTEAFF. DNA of the CDR3: TGTGCCAGCTCACCCCGACGACTGGGACAGGGGGACACTGAAGCTTTCTTT. The chain has TRBV18 and TRBJ1-1; 11 nucleotides align to TRBD1. V dropped 3 bases and J dropped 3; count of bases not matched to a gene: 9. CDR1 is KGHSH and CDR2 is LQKENI in the germline V gene. CDR3 length: 17 residues.

The table lists this clonotype with a few counts. The CDR3 nucleotides read TGTGCCAGCAGTTACGTAGGGAGAAACACTGAAGCTTTCTTT. It translates to CASSYVGRNTEAFF. This chain joins TRBV6-5 and TRBJ1-1; D gene uncertain. This CDR3 comprises 14 residues. Germline values: CDR1 MNHEY, CDR2 SVGAGI. Trimming cost V 2 bases and J 2 bases, with 9 bases left between them.

This clonotype was seen a few times. This CDR3 reads CASNGGGEAYNEQFF. The CDR3 DNA reads as TGTGCCAGCAATGGAGGGGGAGAGGCTTACAATGAGCAGTTCTTC. The chain combines TRBV6-1 with TRBJ2-1; perhaps D is TRBD1 or TRBD2 (6 bases each). Between the trimmed V and J ends, which lost 7 bases and 4 bases, there was a span of 17 bases. Germline V gene lookup returns CDR1 MNHNS and CDR2 SASEGT. This CDR3 has 15 amino acids.

The V gene is TRBV10-1, the J gene TRBJ2-5; TRBD1 might be the D (5 bases). CDR1 and CDR2 from the germline V gene are WNHNN and SYGVQD (reference sequence). V lost 3 bases to trimming and J lost 4 bases, with 15 bases between them. The CDR3 is made up of 15 amino acids. CDR3 nucleotides: TGCGCCAGCAGTGAAAGTAGTGGGGCACGAGAGACCCAGTACTTC. The encoded protein is CASSESSGARETQYF.

This chain joins TRBV7-3 and TRBJ2-6; D is possibly TRBD1 or TRBD2 (5 bases each). Trimming took 4 bases from V and 0 from J, leaving 10 bases between them. Germline-derived CDR1 and CDR2 are SGHTA and FQGTGA. This CDR3 region has 16 residues. The CDR3 here is CASSSGPNSGANVLTF. The CDR3 DNA sequence: TGTGCCAGCAGCTCGGGACCGAACTCTGGGGCCAACGTCCTGACTTTC.

This clonotype was seen a few times. The chain uses TRBV4-2 and TRBJ2-7, with 9 bases fitting TRBD2. The length of the CDR3 is 16 residues. Per germline, CDR1 LGHNA and CDR2 YNFKEQ. V was pared by 1 base and J by 3 bases, with 7 bases of the junction left unmatched. DNA of the CDR3: TGTGCCAGCAGCCAAGTGTCGGCTAGCGGGGACTACGAGCAGTACTTC. It yields the protein CASSQVSASGDYEQYF.

This clonotype was counted only a few times. This chain connects TRBV20-1 to TRBJ1-2; the match to TRBD1 covers 10 bases. Germline trimming cut 7 bases from V and 6 bases from J; bases unmatched to any gene: 5. The CDR3 spans 12 residues. Germline V lookup: CDR1 DFQATT, CDR2 SNEGSKA (reference sequence). The CDR3 reads CSVAGTGDGYTF. CDR3 in DNA: TGCAGTGTCGCCGGGACAGGGGATGGCTACACCTTC.